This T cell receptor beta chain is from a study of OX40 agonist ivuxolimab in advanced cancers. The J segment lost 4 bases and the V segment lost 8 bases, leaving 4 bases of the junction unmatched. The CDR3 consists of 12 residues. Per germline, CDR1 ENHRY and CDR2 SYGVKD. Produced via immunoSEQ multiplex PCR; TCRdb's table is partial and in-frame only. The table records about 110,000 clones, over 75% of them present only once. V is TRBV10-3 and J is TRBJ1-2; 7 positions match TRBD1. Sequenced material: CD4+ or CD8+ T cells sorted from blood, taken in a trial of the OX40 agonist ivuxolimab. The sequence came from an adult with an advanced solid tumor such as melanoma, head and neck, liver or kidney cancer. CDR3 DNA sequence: TGTGCCATCGGCGGGACAGCCTATGGCTACACCTTC. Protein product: CAIGGTAYGYTF.